This T cell receptor beta chain originates from a study of T cells in Graves' hyperthyroidism and ophthalmopathy. The study, taken as a whole, reports: Most expanded thyroid clonotypes above 0.001 recurred in blood.

This clonotype was seen ten or more times. Its specificity is unknown. CDR1 is SGHTA and CDR2 is FQGTGA in the germline V gene. The CDR3 extends over 16 amino acids. The V end was cut by 1 base, the J end by 3 bases, with 15 bases between. RNA transcripts yielded amplified TCR beta CDR3 regions. HTBI primers drove first-round RT-PCR of the TCR CDR3. Using its own MiXCR run on the multiplex PCR reads, TCRdb lists one record per CDR3 protein. The profile covers 640,000 or so distinct CDR3 sequences, with 11% to 15% appearing a single time and roughly 7.7% taken by the ten largest. The specimen sequenced was blood. This TCR derives from a woman aged 18-35 years with Graves' ophthalmopathy. The rearrangement uses TRBV7-3 and TRBJ1-1, with D maybe TRBD1 (5 bases). The CDR3 reads CASSLIVSGRYTEAFF. The CDR3 nucleotides read TGTGCCAGCAGCTTAATTGTGTCAGGGAGGTACACTGAAGCTTTCTTT.